Listed here are 8 T cell receptor beta chains from one sample, sequenced in a study of blood T cell repertoires in COVID-19. Method: immunoSEQ multiplex PCR; TCRdb's copy keeps in-frame clones and lacks some. The data hold 150,000 to 200,000 clones, with about 80% observed a single time. The sequencing sample was made of peripheral blood. The receptors derive from a middle-aged woman with COVID-19, enrolled during active disease.

The chain couples TRBV18 to TRBJ1-2, with a possible D match to TRBD1 (6 bases). CDR3 size: 15 residues. Looked up from germline, CDR1 is KGHSH and CDR2 is LQKENI. Trimming took off 4 bases at V and 2 bases at J, with 14 bases between the two ends. Here the CDR3 DNA reads TGTGCCAGCTCACACGGGACATCTGACAACTATGGCTACACCTTC. It specifies CASSHGTSDNYGYTF.

The chain links TRBV28 to TRBJ1-2; D unresolved. CDR3 length equals 14 residues. V lost 3 bases and J 2 bases, leaving 10 bases between the germline ends. Per germline, CDR1 MDHEN and CDR2 SYDVKM. CDR3 nucleotide sequence: TGTGCCAGCAGTTTGAGTTACGGGAACTATGGCTACACCTTC. Translating gives CASSLSYGNYGYTF.

The chain combines TRBV9 with TRBJ2-1; D might be TRBD2 (5 bases). The germline CDR1 and CDR2 sequences are SGDLS and YYNGEE. V lost 6 bases, J lost 7 bases, and 20 bases lay in between. The CDR3 spans 15 residues. The CDR3: CASTFSGLERNEQFF. The CDR3 DNA reads TGTGCCAGCACCTTCAGCGGCCTAGAGCGGAATGAGCAGTTCTTC.

This chain connects TRBV28 to TRBJ1-4; D is unresolved. The germline CDR1 and CDR2 sequences are MDHEN and SYDVKM. This CDR3 contains 14 residues. The ends were cut back, 3 bases at V and 5 bases at J, with 10 bases in the middle. The CDR3 sequence is CASSFFLFNEKLFF. The CDR3 DNA is TGTGCCAGCAGTTTTTTCCTGTTCAATGAAAAACTGTTTTTT.

The chain recombines TRBV4-2 with TRBJ2-3, with D unresolved. CDR1 and CDR2 from the germline V gene are LGHNA and YNFKEQ. Trimming removed 4 bases at V and 4 bases at J, with 12 bases between. The CDR3 loop spans 14 amino acids. Here the CDR3 DNA reads TGTGCCAGCAGCCCCCTCATAGAGGCAGATACGCAGTATTTT. Translated, it gives CASSPLIEADTQYF.

The CDR3 here is CATHLNPGSNTEAFF. For the CDR3, the DNA is TGTGCCACCCACCTCAACCCTGGGAGCAACACTGAAGCTTTCTTT. This rearrangement joins TRBV6-5 to TRBJ1-1, with D hard to call. CDR3 length equals 15 residues. CDR1 and CDR2 (germline): MNHEY, SVGAGI. V was trimmed by 10 bases and J by 2 bases, leaving 20 bases between them.

The chain is built from TRBV20-1 and TRBJ2-1; a possible D gene is TRBD2 (5 bases). The CDR3 extends over 14 amino acids. Germline V lookup: CDR1 DFQATT, CDR2 SNEGSKA (reference sequence). V shed 3 bases and J shed 8 bases, with 17 bases lying between them. The CDR3 DNA sequence: TGCAGTGCTAGTCTTACATCTTGGGGAGATGAGCAGTTCTTC. Translated, it gives CSASLTSWGDEQFF.

The rearrangement links TRBV27 to TRBJ2-1; possibly TRBD1 for D (6 bases). The CDR3 runs 17 residues. Germline CDR1 and CDR2: MNHEY and SMNVEV (reference sequence). The ends were cut back, 6 bases at V and 5 bases at J, with 23 bases in the middle. The CDR3 reads CASRLLSAGTTNNEQFF. CDR3 coding DNA: TGTGCCAGCAGACTCCTCTCCGCCGGGACAACCAACAATGAGCAGTTCTTC.